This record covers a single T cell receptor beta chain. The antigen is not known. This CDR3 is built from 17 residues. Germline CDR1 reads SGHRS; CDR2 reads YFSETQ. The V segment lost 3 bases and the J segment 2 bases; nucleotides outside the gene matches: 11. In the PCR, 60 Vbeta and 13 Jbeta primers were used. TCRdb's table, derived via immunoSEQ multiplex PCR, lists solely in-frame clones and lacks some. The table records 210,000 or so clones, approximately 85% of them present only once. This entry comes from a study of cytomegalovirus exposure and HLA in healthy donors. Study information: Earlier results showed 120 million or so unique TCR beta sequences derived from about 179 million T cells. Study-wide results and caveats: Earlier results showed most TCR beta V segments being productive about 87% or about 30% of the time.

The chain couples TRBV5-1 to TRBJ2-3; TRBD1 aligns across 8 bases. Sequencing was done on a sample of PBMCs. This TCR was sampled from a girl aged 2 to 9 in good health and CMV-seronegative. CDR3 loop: CASSSRGQGLYTDTQYF. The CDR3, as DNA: TGCGCCAGCAGCTCTCGCGGACAGGGCCTTTACACAGATACGCAGTATTTT. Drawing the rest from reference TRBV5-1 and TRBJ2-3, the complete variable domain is KAGVTQTPRYLIKTRGQQVTLSCSPISGHRSVSWYQQTPGQGLQFLFEYFSETQRNKGNFPGRFSGRQFSNSRSEMNVSTLELGDSALYLCASSSRGQGLYTDTQYFGPGTRLTVL.